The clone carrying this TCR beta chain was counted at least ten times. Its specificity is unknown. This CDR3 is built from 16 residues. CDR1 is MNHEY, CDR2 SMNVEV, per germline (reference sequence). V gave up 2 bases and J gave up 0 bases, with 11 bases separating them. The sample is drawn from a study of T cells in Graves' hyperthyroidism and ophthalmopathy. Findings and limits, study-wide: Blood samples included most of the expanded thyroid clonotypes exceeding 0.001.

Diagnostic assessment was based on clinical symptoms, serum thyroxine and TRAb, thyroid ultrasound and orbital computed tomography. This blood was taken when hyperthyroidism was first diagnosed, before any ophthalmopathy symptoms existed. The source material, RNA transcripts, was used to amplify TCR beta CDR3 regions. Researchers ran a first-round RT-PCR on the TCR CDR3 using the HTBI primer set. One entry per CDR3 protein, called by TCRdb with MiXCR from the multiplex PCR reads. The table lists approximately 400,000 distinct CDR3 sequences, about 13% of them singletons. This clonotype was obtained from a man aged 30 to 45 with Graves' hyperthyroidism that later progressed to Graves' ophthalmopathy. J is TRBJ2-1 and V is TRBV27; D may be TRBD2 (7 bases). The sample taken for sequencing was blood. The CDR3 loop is CASSLIAGASYNEQFF. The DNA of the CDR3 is TGTGCCAGCAGTTTAATCGCGGGGGCCTCCTACAATGAGCAGTTCTTC.